Following are 7 T cell receptor beta chains from one sample sequenced in a study of T-cell memory formation after mild COVID-19. TCRdb analysed the 5' RACE reads with MiXCR anew, one entry per CDR3 protein. The sample holds 400,000 to 500,000 distinct CDR3 sequences, more than 20% seen once. Sequences were obtained from PBMCs or a T cell subset sorted from them (not recorded which). Every receptor here comes from an adult woman who had mild COVID-19 (a few samples of this study predate the infection). Cell type and time point are not known.

The chain links TRBV7-7 to TRBJ2-5; 8 bases match TRBD1. CDR3 length equals 15 residues. Germline CDR1 is SSHAT and CDR2 is FNYEAQ (reference sequence). V dropped 3 bases and J dropped 1; count of bases not matched to a gene: 4. The CDR3 protein is CASSFTGTGQETQYF. In nucleotides, the CDR3 is TGTGCCAGCAGCTTTACCGGGACAGGCCAAGAGACCCAGTACTTC.

V and J are TRBV20-1 and TRBJ1-2; D uncertain. This CDR3 contains 12 residues. Trimming removed 6 bases from V and 2 bases from J, with 10 bases in between. Germline loops: CDR1 DFQATT, CDR2 SNEGSKA (reference sequence). The CDR3 loop reads CSARTENYGYTF. The CDR3 DNA sequence: TGCAGTGCACGTACGGAAAACTATGGCTACACCTTC.

The genes are TRBV5-1 and TRBJ2-1; 9 bases are a match to TRBD2. This CDR3 comprises 17 residues. J was trimmed by 5 bases and V by 0 bases; bases with no gene match: 9. Germline values: CDR1 SGHRS, CDR2 YFSETQ. CDR3 in amino acids: CASSLASGLATNNEQFF. CDR3 DNA: TGCGCCAGCAGCTTGGCCTCAGGACTAGCGACAAACAATGAGCAGTTCTTC.

This clonotype was detected only a few times. V gene TRBV6-2 or TRBV6-3 combines with J gene TRBJ1-5, with a tentative D call TRBD1 (5 bases). Germline CDR1 is MNHEY and CDR2 is SVGEGT. CDR3 length equals 16 residues. The germline V and J ends were trimmed by 2 bases and 5 bases, with 16 bases remaining between them. DNA for the CDR3: TGTGCCAGCAGTTACCCTCTCCGGGACCCTTATCAGCCCCAGCATTTT. Its translation: CASSYPLRDPYQPQHF.

The J gene is TRBJ2-5, the V gene TRBV25-1, with D hard to call. The CDR3 totals 12 residues. Germline values: CDR1 MGHDK, CDR2 SYGVNS. Trimming shortened V by 7 bases and J by 5 bases, and 11 bases separated the two germline ends. CDR3 coding DNA: TGTGCCAGCACTTCGGTGGGGGAGACCCAGTACTTC. Translation gives CASTSVGETQYF.

This clonotype appeared once. The rearrangement joins TRBV6-5 to TRBJ1-1; no reliable D call. Germline V lookup: CDR1 MNHEY, CDR2 SVGAGI. This CDR3 contains 13 residues. Trimming left V 10 bases short and J 0 bases short, with 12 bases between. CDR3 bases: TGTGCCACCTCAGTGGAAATGAACACTGAAGCTTTCTTT. Its translation: CATSVEMNTEAFF.

This clonotype was found many times. CDR3 DNA sequence: TGCAGTGCACTAGCGGGGGGTAATAGAGTTAGCCAGTACTTC. Translated, it gives CSALAGGNRVSQYF. The rearrangement uses TRBV20-1 and TRBJ2-5; 12 nucleotides line up with TRBD2. The CDR3 covers 14 residues. Trimming removed 6 bases from V and 10 bases from J; junction bases left unmatched: 12. Germline V lookup: CDR1 DFQATT, CDR2 SNEGSKA (reference sequence).